This entry describes one T cell receptor beta chain. What this receptor recognizes is not known. Base qualities are missing; no much larger clone stands one base away. Participants in the prospective study were aged roughly 18 to 95 years, lived in 20 to 25 United States geographic areas, and enrolled through a virtual design. In the prospective study, participants were assigned to cohorts based on the clinical history participants reported in a screening survey and a study questionnaire. Recovered participants in ImmuneRACE Cohort 3 were defined as having two consecutive negative NP/OP PCR tests, clearance from a healthcare professional, or resolution of symptoms. Mobile phlebotomists in the prospective study collected whole blood, serum and a nasopharyngeal or oropharyngeal swab from every participant. Prospective study participants could optionally give additional blood draws and questionnaires over an approximately 2-month period. Before DNA extraction, prospective study blood samples were shipped either frozen or at room temperature.

The data are from a study of blood T cell repertoires in COVID-19 (TCRdb year 2020). For the study in its entirety: Collaborator samples came from the United States, Italy and Spain and covered acute and convalescent phases of COVID-19. Where available, HLA class I and class II types were obtained from metadata supplied by the sample provider rather than from assay-based typing. The repertoires were released in a freely available public database meant as a resource for research on the immune response to SARS-CoV-2. Subjects who had been exposed to COVID-19, were actively infected with it, or had recovered from it provided the deeply sampled blood TCRbeta repertoires that made up the dataset. Nearly every sample came with metadata listing a de-identified subject ID, COVID-19 status, age in years and sex. The samples were drawn from two sources: the first 160 participants of the ongoing ImmuneRACE study, and over 950 subjects contributed by 6 global collaborators. The prospective study material was composed of cDNA or gDNA derived from T cells, B-cell-depleted T cells, or PBMCs.

Overall results and qualifications from the work: The amount of clinical and demographic metadata varied by source and participant and was provided uncurated.

TCRbeta CDR3 regions were amplified from genomic DNA using the immunoSEQ Assay, a bias-controlled multiplex PCR. Per the source publication's procedure: Within the assay, amplification of reference gene primers was used to estimate how many nucleated cells each sample contained. To quantify the absolute abundance of each unique TCRbeta CDR3 rearrangement, sequence reads were collapsed and filtered. For each sample, productive Simpson clonality was calculated as the square root of Simpson's diversity index over productive rearrangements. TCRdb took over this immuneACCESS table, retaining in-frame rearrangements with V and J assigned. Such tables are incomplete; in checked studies, under half of the missing clones stem from an unresolved V gene, and the remainder is unexplained. V, J and clone size are those of that table, while D and trimming were read from the DNA. This sample is represented by some 430,000 clones; less than 95% of them were singletons. Approximately 0.55% of the sample lies in the top ten.

CDR1 and CDR2 are read off the germline V gene as SGHRS and YFSETQ. Its CDR3 holds 13 amino acids, cysteine through phenylalanine. The sequence is cut down to CDR3 DNA, 39 bases in frame from base 1. V is shortened by 5 bases, J by 5 bases, and the region joining them spans 13 bases. The receptor was isolated from a man aged 18 to 35 who had recovered from COVID-19. Sequenced: PBMCs or T cells enriched from blood (not recorded which). In this chain, TRBV5-1 is recombined with TRBJ1-2, with TRBD1 as a weak D call on 6 bases. The nucleotide sequence is given as TGCGCCAGCAGTCTACAGGGAGGGTATGGCTACACCTTC. Translated, this is CASSLQGGYGYTF. Reference TRBV5-1 and TRBJ1-2 proteins supply the regions before and after the CDR3; the full variable domain is: KAGVTQTPRYLIKTRGQQVTLSCSPISGHRSVSWYQQTPGQGLQFLFEYFSETQRNKGNFPGRFSGRQFSNSRSEMNVSTLELGDSALYLCASSLQGGYGYTFGSGTRLTVV.